This T cell receptor beta chain emerged from a study of T-cell reconstitution after alpha-beta-depleted transplantation in children. Overall study findings and caveats: Surviving recipient T cells and thymic progenitors accounted for the high day-60 TCRbeta diversity observed in some patients. T-cell counts and diversity at one year post-transplant came mainly from newly produced T cells. Where alpha-beta T cells came from about two months after transplant was reportedly several hundred expanded graft clones.

Unique molecular identifiers were incorporated during preparation of the TCRbeta library. Using its own MiXCR run on the PCR reads, TCRdb lists one record per CDR3 protein. The sample lists hundreds of thousands of distinct CDR3 sequences; roughly a sixth were seen once. A remark on this clonotype: Its antigen is unidentified.

Looked up from germline, CDR1 is MNHEY and CDR2 is SVGAGI. V lost 7 bases and J lost 0; bases outside the gene matches: 7. The CDR3 consists of 15 residues. The sequencing used PBMCs, mostly from graft donor cells, collected 360 days after TCRalphabeta/CD19-depleted stem cell transplant. The clonotype comes from a male patient aged 2 to 9 who had a stem cell transplant for acute lymphoblastic leukemia, so the T cells may come from the graft donor. V is TRBV6-5 and J is TRBJ1-2, with 8 bases lining up with TRBD1. CDR3 protein: CASTPTGAPNYGYTF. CDR3 in DNA: TGTGCCAGCACCCCGACAGGGGCACCTAACTATGGCTACACCTTC.